Presented here are 25 T cell receptor beta chains from one specimen sequenced in a study of T-cell memory formation after mild COVID-19. TCRdb called the 5' RACE reads again in MiXCR, with one record for every CDR3 protein. In the table there are 550,000 to 600,000 distinct CDR3 sequences, about 22% of which are singletons. Sequenced: PBMCs or a T cell subset sorted from them (not recorded which). All receptors derive from an adult woman who had mild COVID-19 (a few samples of this study predate the infection). Cell type and time point are not known.

The chain joins TRBV4-1 to TRBJ2-3; a possible D gene is TRBD1 (6 bases). The V gene's germline CDR1 is MGHRA and CDR2 YSYEKL. V was trimmed by 3 bases and J by 6 bases, leaving 16 bases between them. The CDR3 has 15 amino acids. CDR3 in amino acids: CASSHRSARGDTQYF. DNA of the CDR3: TGCGCCAGCAGCCACCGCTCCGCTAGGGGGGATACGCAGTATTTT.

This chain links TRBV7-9 with TRBJ1-2; maybe TRBD1 (5 bases). This CDR3 has 15 amino acids. Germline V gene data show CDR1 as SEHNR and CDR2 as FQNEAQ (reference sequence). V shed 4 bases and J shed 2 bases, with 14 bases lying between them. The CDR3 bases are TGTGCCAGCAGCTCGCTGGTGGGGGTCAACTATGGCTACACCTTC. Encoded protein: CASSSLVGVNYGYTF.

The V gene is TRBV10-3, the J gene TRBJ2-3; TRBD2 matches at 10 bases. There are 15 residues in the CDR3. Germline V gene data show CDR1 as ENHRY and CDR2 as SYGVKD. V lost 10 bases, J lost 4 bases, and 11 bases stayed unmatched. The DNA for the CDR3 is TGTGCCAGCCAGCGGGGGGGCCTATTCCCAGATACGCAGTATTTT. Translation: CASQRGGLFPDTQYF.

The chain links TRBV7-9 to TRBJ1-5; 9 nucleotides line up with TRBD1. The CDR3 has 14 amino acids. Germline V gene lookup returns CDR1 SEHNR and CDR2 FQNEAQ (reference sequence). Trimming cost V 8 bases and J 6 bases; bases outside gene matches: 8. The CDR3 sequence is CASGPAGQGQPQHF. CDR3 DNA: TGTGCCAGCGGCCCGGCGGGACAGGGTCAGCCCCAGCATTTT.

The chain carries TRBV12-3 or TRBV12-4 and TRBJ1-6, with no clear D. The ends were cut back, 6 bases at V and 5 bases at J, with 11 bases in the middle. The CDR3 is 14 amino acids. This CDR3 reads CASRPRAHNSPLHF. DNA of the CDR3: TGTGCCAGCAGGCCCCGGGCTCATAATTCACCCCTCCACTTT.

This clonotype was detected only a few times. This rearrangement joins TRBV19 to TRBJ2-7, with TRBD1 identical over 8 bases. The CDR3 is made up of 14 amino acids. V shed 4 bases, J shed 4 bases, and the junction held 6 bases outside the gene matches. CDR1 is LNHDA, CDR2 SQIVND, per germline (reference sequence). The CDR3 DNA is TGTGCCAGTAGTACCCCAGACAGGGGTTACGAGCAGTACTTC. Residues: CASSTPDRGYEQYF. The full variable domain, with the rest looked up from reference TRBV19 and TRBJ2-7, is DGGITQSPKYLFRKEGQNVTLSCEQNLNHDAMYWYRQDPGQGLRLIYYSQIVNDFQKGDIAEGYSVSREKKESFPLTVTSAQKNPTAFYLCASSTPDRGYEQYFGPGTRLTVT.

V gene TRBV2 combines with J gene TRBJ2-7; the D is unclear. The germline V and J ends were trimmed by 7 bases and 0 bases, with 10 bases remaining between them. This CDR3 is built from 13 residues. Germline CDR1 SNHLY, CDR2 FYNNEI. The CDR3 sequence: CASITRNSYEQYF. CDR3 in DNA: TGTGCCAGCATAACGAGGAACTCCTACGAGCAGTACTTC.

This clonotype was counted only a few times. The V call is TRBV11-2, the J call TRBJ2-3; 7 bases align to TRBD1. Germline V gene sequence: CDR1 SGHAT, CDR2 FQNNGV. V shed 4 bases, J shed 3 bases, and the junction held 10 bases outside the gene matches. This CDR3 has 16 residues. The CDR3 region is CASSSRQGGSTDTQYF. The CDR3 nucleotides are TGTGCCAGCAGCTCAAGACAGGGTGGCAGTACAGATACGCAGTATTTT.

This rearrangement joins TRBV18 to TRBJ1-2; a weak D match, TRBD1 (5 bases). Germline V gene sequence: CDR1 KGHSH, CDR2 LQKENI. V gave up 2 bases and J gave up 5 bases, with 12 bases separating them. The CDR3 has 14 amino acids. For the CDR3, the DNA is TGTGCCAGCTCACCAGGGGCGGAGGTTTATGGCTACACCTTC. Protein sequence: CASSPGAEVYGYTF.

This clonotype was found a few times. CDR3 residues: CASSQDQGDTQYF. The DNA of the CDR3 is TGTGCCAGCAGCCAAGATCAGGGAGATACGCAGTATTTT. The rearrangement uses TRBV4-2 and TRBJ2-3; TRBD1 might be the D (5 bases). The CDR3 is made up of 13 amino acids. Trimming took 0 bases from V and 5 from J, leaving 6 bases between them. Germline V lookup: CDR1 LGHNA, CDR2 YNFKEQ.

The gene calls are TRBV4-3 and TRBJ2-3; 12 bases map to TRBD2. Germline V gives CDR1 LGHNA, CDR2 YSLEER. Unmatched junction bases numbered 1, after V lost 1 base and J lost 5 bases. The CDR3 spans 15 residues. CDR3 amino acids: CASSQATSGRDTQYF. DNA for the CDR3: TGCGCCAGCAGCCAAGCGACTAGCGGGAGAGATACGCAGTATTTT.

This clonotype was picked up many times. The chain joins TRBV5-1 to TRBJ2-3; 7 positions match TRBD2. This CDR3 has 15 amino acids. The junction had 5 bases not matched to a gene; V was cut back by 4 bases and J by 0 bases. Germline loops: CDR1 SGHRS, CDR2 YFSETQ. The CDR3 DNA is TGCGCCAGCAGCCAGAGCGGGACTAGCACAGATACGCAGTATTTT. Translating it yields CASSQSGTSTDTQYF.

This clonotype was found a few times. The rearrangement links TRBV20-1 to TRBJ2-7; 9 nucleotides match TRBD1. V was pared by 5 bases and J by 4 bases, with 3 bases of the junction left unmatched. The CDR3 spans 12 residues. The germline gives CDR1 DFQATT, CDR2 SNEGSKA (reference sequence). The CDR3 DNA reads as TGCAGTGCTCGGGACAGGGAATACGAGCAGTACTTC. Residues: CSARDREYEQYF.

In its sample, this clonotype was seen a few times. The chain links TRBV11-2 to TRBJ2-1; 7 bases match TRBD1. V gave up 0 bases and J gave up 3 bases; unmatched junction bases: 5. This CDR3 contains 16 residues. Germline values: CDR1 SGHAT, CDR2 FQNNGV. In nucleotides, the CDR3 is TGTGCCAGCAGCTTAGAAGGGGGCAGGATCTACAATGAGCAGTTCTTC. It encodes CASSLEGGRIYNEQFF.

This clonotype was seen a handful of times. The chain links TRBV7-9 to TRBJ2-1, with 11 bases matching TRBD2. This CDR3 is 14 amino acids long. V lost 2 bases, J lost 7 bases, and 1 base stayed unmatched. Germline V CDR1 and CDR2: SEHNR, FQNEAQ (reference sequence). The CDR3 loop reads CASSLRTSGNEQFF. DNA for the CDR3: TGTGCCAGCAGCTTACGGACTAGCGGGAATGAGCAGTTCTTC.

The CDR3 nucleotides are TGTGCCTGGACCCCGGGACAGGGTAACTACGAGCAGTACTTC. As protein: CAWTPGQGNYEQYF. This chain links TRBV30 with TRBJ2-7, with 9 bases that match TRBD1. Germline V gives CDR1 GTSNPN, CDR2 SVGIG (reference sequence). Trimming cost V 4 bases and J 3 bases; bases outside gene matches: 7. CDR3 length equals 14 residues.

A few counts support this clonotype. The rearrangement joins TRBV18 to TRBJ1-5; D is possibly TRBD1 (5 bases). V lost 3 bases, J lost 0 bases, and 9 bases lay in between. The CDR3 has 15 residues. In germline, CDR1 is KGHSH, CDR2 LQKENI. CDR3 protein: CASSPRQYSNQPQHF. The CDR3, as DNA: TGTGCCAGCTCACCGCGACAGTATAGCAATCAGCCCCAGCATTTT.

The gene calls are TRBV20-1 and TRBJ1-2, with D unclear. This CDR3 region has 13 residues. Germline V gene lookup returns CDR1 DFQATT and CDR2 SNEGSKA (reference sequence). V shed 8 bases and J shed 2 bases, with 15 bases lying between them. CDR3 coding DNA: TGCAGTTTTTCAGATGGCCCAAACTATGGCTACACCTTC. Protein product: CSFSDGPNYGYTF.

The genes are TRBV10-3 and TRBJ2-2, with a possible D match to TRBD1 (6 bases). CDR1 is ENHRY and CDR2 is SYGVKD in the germline V gene. V was shortened by 6 bases and J by 8 bases, with 13 bases between the two germline ends. The CDR3 length is 13 residues. The CDR3 nucleotides read TGTGCCATCAGCTTGGACAGCCAGGGGGAGCTGTTTTTT. Its translation is CAISLDSQGELFF.

This chain connects TRBV10-3 to TRBJ1-2; maybe TRBD1 (6 bases). The CDR3 sequence is 15 residues long. Trimming removed 2 bases at V and 2 bases at J, with 12 bases between. CDR1 ENHRY and CDR2 SYGVKD come from the germline V gene. The CDR3 spells CAISEPQTGNYGYTF. In nucleotides, the CDR3 is TGTGCCATCAGTGAGCCTCAAACAGGGAACTATGGCTACACCTTC.

A remark on this clonotype: The CDR3 end shows no conserved phenylalanine or tryptophan, and so a read error is likely. V is TRBV3-1 and J is TRBJ1-2; TRBD1 matches at 12 bases. V gave up 5 bases and J gave up 7 bases; unmatched junction bases: 8. This CDR3 has 15 residues. The germline CDR1 and CDR2 sequences are LGHDT and YNNKEL (reference sequence). CDR3 residues: CASSSPGQGAAGYTL. The DNA of the CDR3 is TGTGCCAGCAGCTCTCCGGGACAGGGGGCGGCTGGCTACACCTTA.

This clonotype turned up a few times. The rearrangement uses TRBV27 and TRBJ2-7; 9 bases agree with TRBD2. Germline CDR1 MNHEY, CDR2 SMNVEV (reference sequence). V gave up 0 bases and J gave up 3 bases; unmatched junction bases: 3. The CDR3 is 15 residues long. CDR3 sequence (DNA): TGTGCCAGCAGTTTATCGATGCGGGGGGGCTACGAGCAGTACTTC. The encoded protein is CASSLSMRGGYEQYF.

This rearrangement joins TRBV9 to TRBJ2-2; D may be TRBD2 (6 bases). The length of the CDR3 is 15 residues. The germline V gene encodes CDR1 SGDLS and CDR2 YYNGEE. Between the trimmed V and J ends, which lost 4 bases and 4 bases, there was a span of 14 bases. The CDR3 sequence: CASSTRGSVTGELFF. DNA for the CDR3: TGTGCCAGCAGCACCCGGGGGAGTGTCACCGGGGAGCTGTTTTTT.

This clonotype has more than one count but fewer than ten. The V gene is TRBV30, the J gene TRBJ2-7; the D gene is possibly TRBD1 (5 bases). The CDR3 sequence is 12 residues long. V was trimmed by 1 base and J by 3 bases, leaving 7 bases between them. Looked up from germline, CDR1 is GTSNPN and CDR2 is SVGIG (reference sequence). In DNA form, the CDR3 reads TGTGCCTGGAGTGATGGACACTACGAGCAGTACTTC. It yields the protein CAWSDGHYEQYF.

This clonotype showed up just a few times. The chain couples TRBV9 to TRBJ1-1; 7 bases match TRBD1. V shed 3 bases, J shed 0 bases, and the junction held 8 bases outside the gene matches. Looked up from germline, CDR1 is SGDLS and CDR2 is YYNGEE. The CDR3 is 16 amino acids. The CDR3 nucleotides read TGTGCCAGCAGCGCGGGGACAGCAAGAATGAACACTGAAGCTTTCTTT. Translating gives CASSAGTARMNTEAFF.